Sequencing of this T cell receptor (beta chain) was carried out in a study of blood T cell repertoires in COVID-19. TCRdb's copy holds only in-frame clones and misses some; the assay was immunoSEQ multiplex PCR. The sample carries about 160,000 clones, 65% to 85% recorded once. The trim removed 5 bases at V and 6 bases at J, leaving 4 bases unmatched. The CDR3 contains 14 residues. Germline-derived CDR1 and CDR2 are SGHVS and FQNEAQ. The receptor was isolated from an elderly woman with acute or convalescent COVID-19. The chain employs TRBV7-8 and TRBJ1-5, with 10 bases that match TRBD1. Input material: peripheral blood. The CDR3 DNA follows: TGTGCCAGCAGCCGGACAGGGGGGAGTCAGCCCCAGCATTTT. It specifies CASSRTGGSQPQHF. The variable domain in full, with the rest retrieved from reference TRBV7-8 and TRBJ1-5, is GAGVSQSPRYKVAKRGQDVALRCDPISGHVSLFWYQQALGQGPEFLTYFQNEAQLDKSGLPSDRFFAERPEGSVSTLKIQRTQQEDSAVYLCASSRTGGSQPQHFGDGTRLSIL.